These 19 T cell receptor beta chains originate from one sample sequenced in a study of T cell changes during pregnancy in multiple sclerosis. Sequencing was performed with immunoSEQ multiplex PCR; in TCRdb, only in-frame clones are kept and a portion is missing. This sample has 38,000 or so clones, with around 94% found just once. The material was peripheral blood, obtained before pregnancy. The receptors were gathered from a female donor with multiple sclerosis, enrolled in a pregnancy study.

The chain combines TRBV27 with TRBJ2-2; D unclear. V dropped 0 bases and J dropped 8 bases, with 7 bases sitting between them. The CDR3 consists of 13 residues. The germline CDR1 and CDR2 sequences are MNHEY and SMNVEV (reference sequence). In nucleotides, the CDR3 is TGTGCCAGCAGTTTATCGAAGACAGGGGAGCTGTTTTTT. Translated, it gives CASSLSKTGELFF.

J is TRBJ2-2 and V is TRBV11-3, with 8 positions matching TRBD2. Losses at the gene ends were 5 bases for V and 0 bases for J; bases not matched to a gene: 2. The CDR3 totals 15 residues. Germline CDR1 reads SGHNT; CDR2 reads YENEEA. This CDR3 is CASSPGGTNTGELFF. CDR3 nucleotide sequence: TGTGCCAGCAGCCCGGGGGGGACGAACACCGGGGAGCTGTTTTTT.

The J gene is TRBJ1-2, the V gene TRBV7-2; 8 positions match TRBD1. This CDR3 has 14 amino acids. The ends lost 5 bases at V and 4 bases at J; junction bases unmatched: 6. Germline assignment: CDR1 SGHTA and CDR2 FQGNSA. The CDR3 loop reads CASSVDRGPYGYTF. As DNA, the CDR3 is TGTGCCAGCAGCGTCGACAGGGGCCCCTATGGCTACACCTTC.

V and J are TRBV9 and TRBJ1-3; 8 bases are shared with TRBD1. Germline CDR1 is SGDLS and CDR2 is YYNGEE. Trimming removed 4 bases from V and 10 bases from J; junction bases left unmatched: 10. The CDR3 totals 14 residues. The CDR3 loop reads CASSPGGPGRTIYF. CDR3 sequence (DNA): TGTGCCAGCAGCCCAGGGGGCCCGGGTAGGACCATATATTTT. Filled out from reference TRBV9 and TRBJ1-3, the complete variable domain reads DSGVTQTPKHLITATGQRVTLRCSPRSGDLSVYWYQQSLDQGLQFLIQYYNGEERAKGNILERFSAQQFPDLHSELNLSSLELGDSALYFCASSPGGPGRTIYFGEGSWLTVV.

The gene calls are TRBV11-2 and TRBJ1-1, with D possibly TRBD1 on 5 matching bases. The CDR3 has 14 amino acids. Germline V lookup: CDR1 SGHAT, CDR2 FQNNGV. V was trimmed by 5 bases and J by 4 bases, leaving 14 bases between them. The CDR3 DNA is TGTGCCAGCAGCCCATTCAGGGCTTCCACTGAAGCTTTCTTT. This gives the protein CASSPFRASTEAFF. Variable domain in full (rest from reference TRBV11-2 and TRBJ1-1): EAGVAQSPRYKIIEKRQSVAFWCNPISGHATLYWYQQILGQGPKLLIQFQNNGVVDDSQLPKDRFSAERLKGVDSTLKIQPAKLEDSAVYLCASSPFRASTEAFFGQGTRLTVV.

The rearrangement joins TRBV28 to TRBJ2-7; TRBD2 is a possible D gene (5 bases). The V and J ends lost 6 bases and 2 bases respectively, with 8 bases between them. Germline V gives CDR1 MDHEN, CDR2 SYDVKM. This CDR3 is 12 amino acids long. In DNA, the CDR3 is TGTGCCAGCAGGGGGAGCACCTACGAGCAGTACTTC. This encodes CASRGSTYEQYF.

This clone was seen a handful of times. The chain employs TRBV28 and TRBJ2-1; TRBD2 aligns across 9 bases. The CDR3 is 21 amino acids. With 4 bases clipped from V and 4 bases from J, the junction kept 23 bases outside the gene matches. CDR1 MDHEN and CDR2 SYDVKM come from the germline V gene. The CDR3 nucleotides read TGTGCCAGCAGTTCCCTGGCCGGTTTCGGACCATCTAGCGGGATTTACAATGAGCAGTTCTTC. Its protein is CASSSLAGFGPSSGIYNEQFF.

The chain couples TRBV18 to TRBJ2-5, with 7 bases identical to TRBD1. Germline V gene data show CDR1 as KGHSH and CDR2 as LQKENI. Trimming at V came to 4 bases and at J to 3 bases, leaving 2 bases not matched to a gene. This CDR3 has 13 amino acids. The CDR3 loop is CASSQDREETQYF. The DNA for the CDR3 is TGTGCCAGCTCACAAGACAGGGAAGAGACCCAGTACTTC. Full variable domain (outside the CDR3, taken from reference TRBV18 and TRBJ2-5): NAGVMQNPRHLVRRRGQEARLRCSPMKGHSHVYWYRQLPEEGLKFMVYLQKENIIDESGMPKERFSAEFPKEGPSILRIQQVVRGDSAAYFCASSQDREETQYFGPGTRLLVL.

V is TRBV6-5 and J is TRBJ2-1; D may be TRBD2 (5 bases). Trimming took 7 bases from V and 7 from J, leaving 11 bases between them. Germline V gene data show CDR1 as MNHEY and CDR2 as SVGAGI. This CDR3 is built from 12 residues. CDR3 nucleotides: TGTGCCAGCACCAACGAGGGTAATGAGCAGTTCTTC. Amino acids: CASTNEGNEQFF.

The CDR3 sequence: CASSMSGTPEQYF. In DNA, the CDR3 is TGTGCCAGTAGTATGTCCGGGACACCCGAGCAGTACTTC. V usage is TRBV19 and J usage is TRBJ2-7; D perhaps matches TRBD1 (6 bases). The V end lost 3 bases, the J end lost 6 bases, and 12 bases lay between the germline ends. Germline assignment: CDR1 LNHDA and CDR2 SQIVND (reference sequence). This CDR3 spans 13 amino acids.

The chain couples TRBV19 to TRBJ2-1; 9 nucleotides align to TRBD2. After removal of 6 bases from V and 7 bases from J, the junction contained 7 bases not matched to a gene. The CDR3 has 14 amino acids. Germline CDR1 is LNHDA and CDR2 is SQIVND (reference sequence). The CDR3: CASSLAGYNNEQFF. The CDR3 DNA is TGTGCCAGTAGCCTAGCGGGATATAATAATGAGCAGTTCTTC. The full variable domain, rest sourced from reference TRBV19 and TRBJ2-1, is DGGITQSPKYLFRKEGQNVTLSCEQNLNHDAMYWYRQDPGQGLRLIYYSQIVNDFQKGDIAEGYSVSREKKESFPLTVTSAQKNPTAFYLCASSLAGYNNEQFFGPGTRLTVL.

A few counts support this clone. J is TRBJ2-7 and V is TRBV29-1; D is possibly TRBD1 (6 bases). Germline V gene lookup returns CDR1 SQVTM and CDR2 ANQGSEA. V gave up 5 bases and J gave up 6 bases, with 14 bases separating them. The CDR3 totals 12 residues. CDR3 nucleotides: TGCAGCGTTCTAAGGGGGTCAGTCGAGCAGTACTTC. Its translation is CSVLRGSVEQYF.

The chain has TRBV7-2 and TRBJ2-3, with 8 bases identical to TRBD2. This CDR3 spans 16 amino acids. J lost 1 base, V lost 2 bases, and 5 bases had no gene match. Germline V lookup: CDR1 SGHTA, CDR2 FQGNSA. Here the CDR3 reads CASSLSPGGGTDTQYF. DNA of the CDR3: TGTGCCAGCAGCTTAAGCCCGGGAGGGGGCACAGATACGCAGTATTTT.

This chain links TRBV11-2 with TRBJ2-7; D uncertain. The ends were cut back, 3 bases at V and 0 bases at J, with 9 bases in the middle. CDR1 is SGHAT, CDR2 FQNNGV, per germline. The CDR3 extends over 14 amino acids. Here the CDR3 DNA reads TGTGCCAGCAGCTTGGCTAGACTCTCCTACGAGCAGTACTTC. This codes for CASSLARLSYEQYF.

This chain links TRBV6-6 with TRBJ2-3; D unresolved. Trimming stripped 2 bases from V and 4 bases from J, with 7 bases between. Germline-derived CDR1 and CDR2 are MNHNY and SVGAGI (reference sequence). The length of the CDR3 is 13 residues. DNA for the CDR3: TGTGCCAGCAGTTACCCAGGTGCAGATACGCAGTATTTT. Translating it yields CASSYPGADTQYF.

The rearrangement uses TRBV6-1 and TRBJ2-1, with D possibly being TRBD1 (5 bases). The CDR3 is 15 amino acids. The V gene lost 2 bases and the J gene lost 6 bases, with 14 bases spanning the gap. Germline CDR1 and CDR2: MNHNS and SASEGT. The CDR3 sequence: CASSERRPQGNEQFF. Here the CDR3 DNA reads TGTGCCAGCAGTGAAAGGCGGCCGCAGGGCAATGAGCAGTTCTTC.

The V and J genes are TRBV6-5 and TRBJ1-2; TRBD1 aligns across 7 bases. The V and J ends lost 0 bases and 4 bases, in that order; junction bases with no gene match: 2. CDR3 length: 14 amino acids. In germline, CDR1 is MNHEY, CDR2 SVGAGI. CDR3 amino acids: CASSYSGQPYGYTF. The CDR3, as DNA: TGTGCCAGCAGTTACTCGGGACAGCCCTATGGCTACACCTTC.

V usage is TRBV14 and J usage is TRBJ2-5; D call uncertain. Trimming shortened V by 3 bases and J by 5 bases, and 10 bases separated the two germline ends. The germline V gene encodes CDR1 SGHDN and CDR2 FVKESK. The CDR3 totals 13 residues. DNA for the CDR3: TGTGCCAGCAGCCAGGGCGATCTGGAGACCCAGTACTTC. It yields the protein CASSQGDLETQYF.

This rearrangement joins TRBV4-1 to TRBJ2-1; 8 bases match TRBD2. Trimming at V came to 1 base and at J to 8 bases, leaving 7 bases not matched to a gene. Germline CDR1 and CDR2: MGHRA and YSYEKL. The CDR3 sequence is 15 residues long. In nucleotides, the CDR3 is TGCGCCAGCAGCCAAGGCCGTCGGGAGGGCCATGAGCAGTTCTTC. Translated, it gives CASSQGRREGHEQFF.